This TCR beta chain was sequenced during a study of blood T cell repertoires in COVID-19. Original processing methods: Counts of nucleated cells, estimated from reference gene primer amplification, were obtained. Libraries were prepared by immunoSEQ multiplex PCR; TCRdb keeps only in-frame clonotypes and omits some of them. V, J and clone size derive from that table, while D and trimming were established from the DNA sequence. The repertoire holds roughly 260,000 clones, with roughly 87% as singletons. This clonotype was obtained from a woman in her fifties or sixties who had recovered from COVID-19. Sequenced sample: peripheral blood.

The CDR3 DNA follows: TGCGCCAGCAGCCAAGATAACGAGAATTCCTACGAGCAGTACTTC. Its protein product is CASSQDNENSYEQYF. The chain links TRBV4-3 to TRBJ2-7; D is ambiguous. This CDR3 is 15 amino acids long. Trimming stripped 0 bases from V and 1 base from J, with 10 bases between. Germline V lookup: CDR1 LGHNA, CDR2 YSLEER.